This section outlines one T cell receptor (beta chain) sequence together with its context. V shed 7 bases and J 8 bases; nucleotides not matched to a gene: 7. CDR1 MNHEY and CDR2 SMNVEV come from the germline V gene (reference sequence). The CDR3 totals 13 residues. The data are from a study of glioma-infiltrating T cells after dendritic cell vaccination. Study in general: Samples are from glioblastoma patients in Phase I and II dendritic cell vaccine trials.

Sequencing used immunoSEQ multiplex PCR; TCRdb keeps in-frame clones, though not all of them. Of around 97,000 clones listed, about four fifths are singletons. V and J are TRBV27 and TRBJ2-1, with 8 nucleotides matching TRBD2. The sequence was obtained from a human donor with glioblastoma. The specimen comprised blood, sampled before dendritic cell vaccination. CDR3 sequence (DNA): TGTGCCAGCACCGACGGGGGGGTCGATGAGCAGTTCTTC. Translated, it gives CASTDGGVDEQFF.